What follows are 11 T cell receptor beta chains derived from one specimen sequenced in a study of CD4 T cells in relation to SARS-CoV-2 and coronaviruses. Antigens of these TCRs are unknown. CD4+ T cells from unexposed donors were obtained before the COVID-19 pandemic (2011-2018). After ten to eleven days of culture, CD4+ T cells were isolated. The table came from immunoSEQ multiplex PCR; TCRdb's copy has only in-frame clones and leaves some out. The sample records some 15,000 clones, 75% to 85% being singletons. Sequencing was carried out using CD4+ T cells from PBMCs, cultured in vitro. All receptors come from a human donor in good health.

The table lists this clone with a few counts. V gene TRBV24-1 combines with J gene TRBJ2-1, with D possibly matching TRBD2 (6 bases). The germline V gene has CDR1 KGHDR and CDR2 SFDVKD. There are 15 residues in the CDR3. Trimming removed 3 bases at V and 5 bases at J, with 13 bases between. In nucleotides, the CDR3 is TGTGCCACCAGTGATCTCATACGGGGGAACAATGAGCAGTTCTTC. It encodes CATSDLIRGNNEQFF.

The gene calls are TRBV12-5 and TRBJ2-7; D possibly corresponds to TRBD2 (5 bases). Germline CDR1 and CDR2: LGHNT and FRNRAP. The CDR3 has 12 amino acids. V lost 10 bases to trimming and J lost 5 bases, with 15 bases between them. The CDR3 spells CATGVGDHEQYF. CDR3 bases: TGTGCTACTGGGGTGGGAGATCACGAGCAGTACTTC. The full variable domain, in which reference TRBV12-5 and TRBJ2-7 provide the parts outside the CDR3, is DARVTQTPRHKVTEMGQEVTMRCQPILGHNTVFWYRQTMMQGLELLAYFRNRAPLDDSGMPKDRFSAEMPDATLATLKIQPSEPRDSAVYFCATGVGDHEQYFGPGTRLTVT.

The chain uses TRBV29-1 and TRBJ2-7, with D possibly being TRBD1 (5 bases). Trimming cost V 6 bases and J 2 bases, with 11 bases left between them. Germline CDR1 is SQVTM and CDR2 is ANQGSEA. This CDR3 has 12 residues. Here the CDR3 reads CSVQGATYEQYF. As DNA, the CDR3 is TGCAGCGTCCAGGGTGCTACCTACGAGCAGTACTTC.

This rearrangement joins TRBV6-5 to TRBJ1-2; D uncertain. The germline gives CDR1 MNHEY, CDR2 SVGAGI. The germline V and J ends were trimmed by 9 bases and 4 bases, with 12 bases remaining between them. The CDR3 runs 12 residues. In DNA, the CDR3 is TGTGCCAGTGGGGTTGAGAGCTATGGCTACACCTTC. Amino acid sequence: CASGVESYGYTF.

V gene TRBV18 combines with J gene TRBJ2-1; 13 nucleotides align to TRBD2. CDR1 is KGHSH and CDR2 is LQKENI in the germline V gene. The CDR3 has 18 amino acids. V shed 4 bases and J 7 bases; nucleotides not matched to a gene: 13. CDR3 region: CASSRLAGGGTYGNEQFF. The CDR3 DNA follows: TGTGCCAGCTCACGACTAGCGGGAGGAGGGACATACGGAAATGAGCAGTTCTTC.

The V gene is TRBV6-1, the J gene TRBJ2-3; TRBD1 matches 9 bases. The length of the CDR3 is 15 residues. V gave up 3 bases and J gave up 1 base; unmatched junction bases: 2. Germline-derived CDR1 and CDR2 are MNHNS and SASEGT. This CDR3 reads CASSEGQGRTDTQYF. The CDR3, as DNA: TGTGCCAGCAGTGAGGGACAGGGACGCACAGATACGCAGTATTTT.

The CDR3 DNA reads TGTGCCATCAGTGACCCAGGGGGGAACACTGAAGCTTTCTTT. Translating it yields CAISDPGGNTEAFF. This sequence joins TRBV10-3 and TRBJ1-1, with 7 bases lining up with TRBD1. There are 14 residues in the CDR3. CDR1 ENHRY and CDR2 SYGVKD come from the germline V gene. The V segment lost 3 bases and the J segment 1 base; nucleotides outside the gene matches: 2.

The chain links TRBV6-6 to TRBJ1-2; D possibly corresponds to TRBD1 (5 bases). Germline CDR1 MNHNY, CDR2 SVGAGI (reference sequence). This CDR3 has 13 amino acids. The germline V and J ends were trimmed by 4 bases and 4 bases, with 10 bases remaining between them. CDR3 region: CASSSRDGYGYTF. CDR3 coding DNA: TGTGCCAGCAGTTCCCGGGACGGCTATGGCTACACCTTC.

In DNA, the CDR3 is TGTGCTAGTGGTTTGATGCCCCCCTCTGGATTGCAGTACTTC. Amino acid sequence: CASGLMPPSGLQYF. This chain joins TRBV12-5 and TRBJ2-7; no clear D. With 2 bases removed from V and 9 bases from J, the gap between germline ends came to 17 bases. This CDR3 contains 14 residues. CDR1 LGHNT and CDR2 FRNRAP come from the germline V gene.

The chain couples TRBV7-3 to TRBJ2-7; D is tentatively TRBD1 or TRBD2 (5 bases each). Germline CDR1 is SGHTA and CDR2 is FQGTGA. This CDR3 region has 14 residues. Trimming removed 6 bases at V and 1 base at J, with 13 bases between. The CDR3 loop reads CASRFQGPSYEQYF. The CDR3 DNA follows: TGTGCCAGCAGGTTCCAGGGACCATCCTACGAGCAGTACTTC.

The gene calls are TRBV5-1 and TRBJ2-7; D gene ambiguous. Germline assignment: CDR1 SGHRS and CDR2 YFSETQ. Trimming left V 0 bases short and J 3 bases short, with 7 bases between. The CDR3 consists of 13 residues. The CDR3 DNA reads as TGCGCCAGCAGCTTGGGAGATCACTACGAGCAGTACTTC. Translated: CASSLGDHYEQYF.